This T cell receptor beta chain was obtained from a study of T cells in women clearing cervical HPV infection. About the research overall: Case blood was drawn a median approximately 150 days after lesion detection. Only a few women had HLA typing results available.

All donors had a single incident cervical HPV16 infection, not prevalent. Clones were read by immunoSEQ multiplex PCR, and TCRdb kept only the in-frame ones, dropping some. The sample shows fewer than 40,000 clones, and 6.5% to 7.5% sits with its ten largest clones. Study-wide findings and caveats: Effector/memory and HPV-specific T cells were not isolated, and association timing is unknown.

For this clone: Its antigen is unidentified.

The sequenced sample consisted of blood buffy coat. The sequence came from a woman aged 18 to 75 with a cervical HPV16 infection that either progressed to CIN3+ or cleared (not recorded which).

The sequenced CDR3 bases are TGTGCCAGCAGGGCGGGGACTACGAACACCGGGGAG. This translates into CASRAGTTNTGE. The entire CDR3 protein reads CASRAGTTNTGELFF. This rearrangement joins TRBV2 to TRBJ2-2; 7 bases line up with TRBD2. The read finishes 3 residues shy of the CDR3 end, and the germline J gene is used to complete it. This CDR3 has 15 residues. CDR1 SNHLY and CDR2 FYNNEI come from the germline V gene. Germline trimming cut 6 bases from V and 0 bases from J; bases unmatched to any gene: 4.